The present T cell receptor beta chain was sequenced within a study of early T cells in non-severe SARS-CoV-2 infection. Background on the study: Sequencing input comprised bulk RNA from unsorted whole blood; chain pairing was not available.

V shed 3 bases, J shed 6 bases, and the junction held 4 bases outside the gene matches. Germline CDR1 reads SGHNT; CDR2 reads YYREEE (reference sequence). The CDR3 runs to 14 residues. Each single cDNA molecule received a unique molecular identifier. TCRdb independently ran MiXCR on the 5' RACE reads; one entry per CDR3 protein. The data hold 60,000 to 75,000 distinct CDR3 sequences, with 10% to 15% observed a single time. The V and J genes are TRBV5-4 and TRBJ1-5; 9 bases map to TRBD1. The sequences come from whole blood, collected at baseline. This TCR came from an adult who was a healthcare worker with PCR-confirmed SARS-CoV-2 infection or an uninfected control (not recorded which). The CDR3 nucleotides are TGTGCCAGCAGCTCGGACAGGGGCCGTCAGCCCCAGCATTTT. Translating gives CASSSDRGRQPQHF.